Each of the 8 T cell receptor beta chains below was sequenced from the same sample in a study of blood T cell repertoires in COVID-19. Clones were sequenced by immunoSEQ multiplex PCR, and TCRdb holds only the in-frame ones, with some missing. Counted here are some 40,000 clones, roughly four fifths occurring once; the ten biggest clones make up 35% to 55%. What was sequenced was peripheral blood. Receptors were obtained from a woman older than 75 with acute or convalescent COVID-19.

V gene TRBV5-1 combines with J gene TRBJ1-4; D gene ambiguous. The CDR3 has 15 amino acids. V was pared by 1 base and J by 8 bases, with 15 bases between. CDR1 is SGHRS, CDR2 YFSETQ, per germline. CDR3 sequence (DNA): TGCGCCAGCAGCTTGTCCACTTGGGCAGGAGAAAAACTGTTTTTT. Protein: CASSLSTWAGEKLFF.

The CDR3: CASSLGGPRDTQYF. The CDR3 DNA follows: TGTGCCAGCAGTTTGGGGGGGCCTCGGGATACGCAGTATTTT. This sequence joins TRBV6-6 and TRBJ2-3; D is possibly TRBD2 (7 bases). CDR1 and CDR2 from the germline V gene are MNHNY and SVGAGI (reference sequence). The CDR3 covers 14 residues. The germline V and J ends were trimmed by 4 bases and 6 bases, with 14 bases remaining between them.

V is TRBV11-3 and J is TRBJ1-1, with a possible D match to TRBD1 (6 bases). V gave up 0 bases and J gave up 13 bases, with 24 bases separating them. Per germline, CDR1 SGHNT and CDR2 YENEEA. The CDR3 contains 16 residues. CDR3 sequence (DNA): TGTGCCAGCAGCTTAGACCCGGGGACACCTCCTGGGATTGATTTCTTT. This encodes CASSLDPGTPPGIDFF.

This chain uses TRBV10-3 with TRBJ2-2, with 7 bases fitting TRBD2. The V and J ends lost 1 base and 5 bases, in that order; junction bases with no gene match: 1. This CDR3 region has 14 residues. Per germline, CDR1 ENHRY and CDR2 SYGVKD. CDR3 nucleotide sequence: TGTGCCATCAGTGAGTGGGAGGGGACCGGGGAGCTGTTTTTT. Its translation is CAISEWEGTGELFF.

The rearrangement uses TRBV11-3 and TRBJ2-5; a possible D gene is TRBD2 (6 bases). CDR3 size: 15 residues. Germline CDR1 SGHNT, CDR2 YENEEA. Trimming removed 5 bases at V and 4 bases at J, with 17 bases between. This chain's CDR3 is CASSHLVAARETQYF. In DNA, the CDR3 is TGTGCCAGCAGCCACTTGGTAGCGGCCCGAGAGACCCAGTACTTC.

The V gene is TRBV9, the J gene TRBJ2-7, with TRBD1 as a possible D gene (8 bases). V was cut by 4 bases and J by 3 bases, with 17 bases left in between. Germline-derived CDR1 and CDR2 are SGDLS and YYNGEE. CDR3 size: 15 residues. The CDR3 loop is CASSPGGTGIYEQYF. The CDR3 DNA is TGTGCCAGCAGCCCCGGGGGGACAGGAATCTACGAGCAGTACTTC.

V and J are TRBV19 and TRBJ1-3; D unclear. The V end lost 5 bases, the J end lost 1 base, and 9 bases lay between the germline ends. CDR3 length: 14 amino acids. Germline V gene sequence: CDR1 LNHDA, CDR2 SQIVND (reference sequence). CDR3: CASSPGLSGNTIYF. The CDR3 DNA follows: TGTGCCAGTAGTCCAGGATTATCTGGAAACACCATATATTTT.

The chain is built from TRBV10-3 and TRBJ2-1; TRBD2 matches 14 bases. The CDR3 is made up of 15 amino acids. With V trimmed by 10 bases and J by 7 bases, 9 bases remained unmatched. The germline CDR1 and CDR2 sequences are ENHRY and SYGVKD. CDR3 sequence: CATRGLAGEGNEQFF. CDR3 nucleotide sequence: TGTGCCACCAGGGGACTAGCGGGGGAGGGGAATGAGCAGTTCTTC.